This passage covers 32 T cell receptor beta chains from one sample sequenced in a study of technical replicates of blood from a few donors. Profiled with immunoSEQ multiplex PCR; TCRdb holds only in-frame clones, not every one. The sample contains about 83,000 clones, roughly 94% of which appear only once. Sample: T cells isolated from PBMCs. These receptors all stem from a human donor in good health.

The chain carries TRBV10-1 and TRBJ2-1; 10 bases match TRBD1. Losses at the gene ends were 2 bases for V and 15 bases for J; bases not matched to a gene: 7. Germline values: CDR1 WNHNN, CDR2 SYGVQD (reference sequence). CDR3 length: 13 amino acids. CDR3 nucleotide sequence: TGCGCCAGCAGTGAGAGAGGGACAGGGGATCTGTTCTTC. Amino acids: CASSERGTGDLFF.

The chain has TRBV7-2 and TRBJ1-1, with D perhaps TRBD1 (5 bases). The CDR3 runs to 15 residues. The ends were cut back, 5 bases at V and 2 bases at J, with 15 bases in the middle. From germline, CDR1 is SGHTA and CDR2 FQGNSA. This CDR3 is CASSTPGVGNTEAFF. CDR3 sequence (DNA): TGTGCCAGCAGCACCCCGGGGGTGGGAAACACTGAAGCTTTCTTT. The full variable domain, rest sourced from reference TRBV7-2 and TRBJ1-1, is GAGVSQSPSNKVTEKGKDVELRCDPISGHTALYWYRQSLGQGLEFLIYFQGNSAPDKSGLPSDRFSAERTGGSVSTLTIQRTQQEDSAVYLCASSTPGVGNTEAFFGQGTRLTVV.

The chain joins TRBV2 to TRBJ1-2; D gene unclear. Trimming stripped 4 bases from V and 5 bases from J, with 14 bases between. Per germline, CDR1 SNHLY and CDR2 FYNNEI. The CDR3 totals 14 residues. Here the CDR3 DNA reads TGTGCCAGCAGTGGTGAGGGAGGGAGGTATGGCTACACCTTC. Its translation: CASSGEGGRYGYTF.

The rearrangement joins TRBV15 to TRBJ1-5, with no clear D. Trimming took off 0 bases at V and 7 bases at J, with 13 bases between the two ends. Germline CDR1 and CDR2: LNHNV and YYDKDF (reference sequence). The CDR3 spans 15 residues. The CDR3 spells CATSRDSRESQPQHF. The CDR3 bases are TGTGCCACCAGCAGAGATTCGAGGGAATCGCAGCCCCAGCATTTT.

This chain joins TRBV27 and TRBJ1-4; tentative D call: TRBD1 (5 bases). V lost 5 bases, J lost 4 bases, and 8 bases lay in between. CDR1 and CDR2 from the germline V gene are MNHEY and SMNVEV (reference sequence). This CDR3 has 13 residues. CDR3 region: CASSGGGNEKLFF. CDR3 coding DNA: TGTGCCAGCAGTGGGGGGGGTAATGAAAAACTGTTTTTT.

This chain links TRBV5-1 with TRBJ2-1; perhaps TRBD2 as D (5 bases). Germline CDR1 reads SGHRS; CDR2 reads YFSETQ. CDR3 length: 15 amino acids. V gave up 4 bases and J gave up 1 base, with 12 bases separating them. CDR3 protein: CASSVDRLSYNEQFF. The CDR3 DNA sequence: TGCGCCAGCAGCGTCGACCGACTATCCTACAATGAGCAGTTCTTC.

This sequence joins TRBV6-1 and TRBJ2-7; the match to TRBD2 covers 13 bases. The germline CDR1 and CDR2 sequences are MNHNS and SASEGT. The junction had 2 bases not matched to a gene; V was cut back by 8 bases and J by 4 bases. This CDR3 is 13 amino acids long. CDR3 bases: TGTGCCAGCCTACTAGCGGGAGGGTACGAGCAGTACTTC. This encodes CASLLAGGYEQYF.

This chain joins TRBV29-1 and TRBJ1-3; 8 bases line up with TRBD1. The CDR3 is made up of 15 amino acids. Trimming at V came to 6 bases and at J to 8 bases, leaving 15 bases not matched to a gene. The germline gives CDR1 SQVTM, CDR2 ANQGSEA. For the CDR3, the DNA is TGCAGCGTCGCTGTCTCCGGGACAGGTTTGGACACCATATATTTT. Its translation: CSVAVSGTGLDTIYF.

The CDR3 region is CASSREDRGPEQYF. The CDR3 DNA is TGCGCCAGCAGCAGGGAGGACAGGGGTCCCGAGCAGTACTTC. The chain employs TRBV4-1 and TRBJ2-7; 9 nucleotides line up with TRBD1. The CDR3 extends over 14 amino acids. The V and J ends lost 5 bases and 6 bases, in that order; junction bases with no gene match: 8. Germline values: CDR1 MGHRA, CDR2 YSYEKL.

The gene calls are TRBV28 and TRBJ1-5; TRBD1 matches 7 bases. Germline assignment: CDR1 MDHEN and CDR2 SYDVKM. The junction had 20 bases not matched to a gene; V was cut back by 2 bases and J by 4 bases. The CDR3 length is 20 residues. CDR3 sequence reads: CASSLSQVRGSREKNQPQHF. DNA of the CDR3: TGTGCCAGCAGTTTAAGCCAGGTCAGGGGGAGTAGGGAGAAGAATCAGCCCCAGCATTTT.

This clone showed up just once. V usage is TRBV15 and J usage is TRBJ2-7, with TRBD2 identical over 12 bases. The CDR3 covers 20 residues. Germline V gene sequence: CDR1 LNHNV, CDR2 YYDKDF (reference sequence). V shed 0 bases and J 3 bases; nucleotides not matched to a gene: 15. CDR3 in DNA: TGTGCCACCAGCAGAGACGCGGGACTAGCGGGCCGACGGAGGGTCTACGAGCAGTACTTC. Protein: CATSRDAGLAGRRRVYEQYF. Full variable domain (outside the CDR3, taken from reference TRBV15 and TRBJ2-7): DAMVIQNPRYQVTQFGKPVTLSCSQTLNHNVMYWYQQKSSQAPKLLFHYYDKDFNNEADTPDNFQSRRPNTSFCFLDIRSPGLGDTAMYLCATSRDAGLAGRRRVYEQYFGPGTRLTVT.

The chain uses TRBV23-1 and TRBJ1-2, with a tentative D call TRBD1 (6 bases). TRBV23-1 is filed as an ORF, its function uncertain. Trimming took 0 bases from V and 8 from J, leaving 13 bases between them. The CDR3 loop spans 14 amino acids. The CDR3: CASSQSGHLGGYTF. For the CDR3, the DNA is TGCGCCAGCAGTCAATCGGGACACCTGGGCGGCTACACCTTC.

V gene TRBV5-3 combines with J gene TRBJ2-3, with a possible D match to TRBD2 (5 bases). TRBV5-3 is filed as an ORF, its function uncertain. The V end lost 0 bases, the J end lost 2 bases, and 10 bases lay between the germline ends. There are 15 residues in the CDR3. Here the CDR3 reads CARSLVKRITDTQYF. In DNA form, the CDR3 reads TGTGCCAGAAGCTTGGTGAAGCGGATCACAGATACGCAGTATTTT.

This sequence joins TRBV9 and TRBJ1-2, with a weak D call TRBD1 (6 bases). The CDR3 extends over 16 amino acids. Germline-derived CDR1 and CDR2 are SGDLS and YYNGEE. Trimming left V 3 bases short and J 1 base short, with 16 bases between. CDR3 coding DNA: TGTGCCAGCAGCGGAACAGGGTTGAGACATAACTATGGCTACACCTTC. Its translation is CASSGTGLRHNYGYTF.

There are a few counts of this clone. V is TRBV18 and J is TRBJ1-3; D is unclear. Trimming stripped 2 bases from V and 6 bases from J, with 14 bases between. The germline CDR1 and CDR2 sequences are KGHSH and LQKENI. The CDR3 has 15 amino acids. The CDR3 nucleotides read TGTGCCAGCTCACCAGGAGGACCATCGGTAAACACCATATATTTT. Its translation: CASSPGGPSVNTIYF. Based on the CDR3 plus reference TRBV18 and TRBJ1-3, the full variable domain is NAGVMQNPRHLVRRRGQEARLRCSPMKGHSHVYWYRQLPEEGLKFMVYLQKENIIDESGMPKERFSAEFPKEGPSILRIQQVVRGDSAAYFCASSPGGPSVNTIYFGEGSWLTVV.

This clone was found once. This rearrangement joins TRBV5-1 to TRBJ2-3; 7 nucleotides agree with TRBD1. V was pared by 3 bases and J by 2 bases, with 12 bases of the junction left unmatched. Germline lookup yields CDR1 SGHRS and CDR2 YFSETQ. The CDR3 spans 17 residues. The CDR3 is CASSSERGPTLTDTQYF. In DNA form, the CDR3 reads TGCGCCAGCAGCTCCGAGAGGGGGCCTACACTCACAGATACGCAGTATTTT.

This chain connects TRBV10-2 to TRBJ2-1, with TRBD2 identical over 11 bases. The CDR3 sequence is 16 residues long. CDR1 and CDR2 from the germline V gene are WSHSY and SAAADI. After removal of 7 bases from V and 9 bases from J, the junction contained 14 bases not matched to a gene. The CDR3 loop reads CASMGVALAGGIEQFF. The CDR3 DNA sequence: TGCGCCAGCATGGGGGTGGCCTTAGCGGGAGGGATTGAGCAGTTCTTC.

The V call is TRBV27, the J call TRBJ2-1; D possibly corresponds to TRBD2 (5 bases). This CDR3 region has 12 residues. From germline, CDR1 is MNHEY and CDR2 SMNVEV (reference sequence). V was clipped by 2 bases and J by 9 bases, with 8 bases between them. CDR3 region: CASSLRSGEQFF. The CDR3 nucleotides read TGTGCCAGCAGTTTAAGGAGCGGTGAGCAGTTCTTC.

The chain uses TRBV6-5 and TRBJ2-1, with 7 bases that match TRBD1. The CDR3 has 15 residues. CDR1 is MNHEY, CDR2 SVGAGI, per germline. V lost 5 bases, J lost 4 bases, and 8 bases stayed unmatched. CDR3 sequence: CASSPDRAVYNEQFF. The CDR3 nucleotides are TGTGCCAGCAGTCCCGACAGGGCGGTATACAATGAGCAGTTCTTC.

This chain connects TRBV9 to TRBJ2-3, with TRBD2 matching over 12 bases. The CDR3 is 15 amino acids. Trimming at V came to 0 bases and at J to 4 bases, leaving 0 bases not matched to a gene. Germline assignment: CDR1 SGDLS and CDR2 YYNGEE. This CDR3 reads CASSVGLAGADTQYF. CDR3 nucleotides: TGTGCCAGCAGCGTAGGACTAGCGGGAGCAGATACGCAGTATTTT.

V and J are TRBV2 and TRBJ2-5; no firm D call. Per the germline V gene, CDR1 is SNHLY and CDR2 is FYNNEI. Trimming removed 8 bases at V and 3 bases at J, with 22 bases between. CDR3 length: 16 amino acids. CDR3 residues: CASFRLLTDREETQYF. CDR3 DNA sequence: TGTGCCAGCTTCAGACTTTTGACGGATCGAGAAGAGACCCAGTACTTC.

The chain couples TRBV11-3 to TRBJ2-3; 11 positions agree with TRBD2. Germline V gives CDR1 SGHNT, CDR2 YENEEA. The CDR3 is 16 residues long. V shed 5 bases and J 10 bases; nucleotides not matched to a gene: 14. The CDR3 region is CASSALLAGGKTSQYF. The CDR3 bases are TGTGCCAGCAGCGCCTTATTAGCGGGGGGGAAGACCTCGCAGTATTTT.

The chain carries TRBV6-5 and TRBJ1-1; 7 bases match TRBD1. Germline loops: CDR1 MNHEY, CDR2 SVGAGI. J was trimmed by 4 bases and V by 5 bases; bases with no gene match: 7. The CDR3 extends over 14 amino acids. The CDR3 region has the DNA TGTGCCAGCAGTCCGACAGGGCTGCGCACTGAAGCTTTCTTT. It translates to CASSPTGLRTEAFF.

The V gene is TRBV12-5, the J gene TRBJ1-2, with TRBD1 matching 8 bases. CDR1 is LGHNT, CDR2 FRNRAP, per germline. The CDR3 totals 14 residues. V lost 6 bases and J lost 0; bases outside the gene matches: 3. The CDR3 protein is CASGRTGSNYGYTF. The CDR3 nucleotides read TGTGCTAGTGGGCGGACAGGGTCTAACTATGGCTACACCTTC.

The chain employs TRBV18 and TRBJ2-1; D perhaps matches TRBD2 (5 bases). The CDR3 totals 16 residues. The V gene lost 2 bases and the J gene lost 0 bases, with 11 bases spanning the gap. Looked up from germline, CDR1 is KGHSH and CDR2 is LQKENI. This CDR3 is CASSPMASRSYNEQFF. DNA for the CDR3: TGTGCCAGCTCACCAATGGCTAGCCGCTCCTACAATGAGCAGTTCTTC.

The gene calls are TRBV11-2 and TRBJ2-5; D possibly corresponds to TRBD2 (6 bases). Germline V gene sequence: CDR1 SGHAT, CDR2 FQNNGV. Trimming took 3 bases from V and 5 from J, leaving 25 bases between them. CDR3 length equals 18 residues. The CDR3 coding sequence is TGTGCCAGCAGCTTTGCTCTTTACCACGGGGGAACTGGGGAGACCCAGTACTTC. This encodes CASSFALYHGGTGETQYF. The variable domain in full, with the rest retrieved from reference TRBV11-2 and TRBJ2-5, is EAGVAQSPRYKIIEKRQSVAFWCNPISGHATLYWYQQILGQGPKLLIQFQNNGVVDDSQLPKDRFSAERLKGVDSTLKIQPAKLEDSAVYLCASSFALYHGGTGETQYFGPGTRLLVL.

DNA for the CDR3: TGTGCCAGCAGCTTAGGACTAGCGGCCTACAATGAGCAGTTCTTC. This gives the protein CASSLGLAAYNEQFF. The chain recombines TRBV5-4 with TRBJ2-1; 10 bases are a match to TRBD2. CDR1 and CDR2 from the germline V gene are SGHNT and YYREEE (reference sequence). The V and J ends lost 2 bases and 2 bases, in that order; junction bases with no gene match: 1. The CDR3 spans 15 residues.

The chain links TRBV5-1 to TRBJ2-7, with 7 positions matching TRBD1. After removal of 0 bases from V and 5 bases from J, the junction contained 8 bases not matched to a gene. Germline V gene sequence: CDR1 SGHRS, CDR2 YFSETQ. The CDR3 extends over 15 amino acids. The CDR3: CASSLGAGGNNEQYF. The CDR3 DNA follows: TGCGCCAGCAGCTTGGGGGCAGGGGGAAACAACGAGCAGTACTTC. The entire variable domain, with the rest obtained from reference TRBV5-1 and TRBJ2-7, is as follows: KAGVTQTPRYLIKTRGQQVTLSCSPISGHRSVSWYQQTPGQGLQFLFEYFSETQRNKGNFPGRFSGRQFSNSRSEMNVSTLELGDSALYLCASSLGAGGNNEQYFGPGTRLTVT.

This clone was seen a single time. J is TRBJ1-4 and V is TRBV6-1; no clear D gene. Germline-derived CDR1 and CDR2 are MNHNS and SASEGT. This CDR3 spans 15 amino acids. Trimming took off 7 bases at V and 0 bases at J, with 12 bases between the two ends. CDR3 region: CASNSQDATNEKLFF. The CDR3 DNA reads as TGTGCCAGCAATTCACAAGATGCAACTAATGAAAAACTGTTTTTT.

The V call is TRBV25-1, the J call TRBJ2-5; TRBD2 matches at 10 bases. The length of the CDR3 is 16 residues. Trimming at V came to 4 bases and at J to 5 bases, leaving 10 bases not matched to a gene. CDR1 is MGHDK and CDR2 is SYGVNS in the germline V gene. CDR3 sequence: CASSVLAGARGETQYF. DNA for the CDR3: TGTGCCAGCAGTGTGCTAGCGGGGGCGCGGGGGGAGACCCAGTACTTC.

Only one count was recorded for this clone. The genes are TRBV9 and TRBJ1-1; D not certain. Trimming shortened V by 0 bases and J by 1 base, and 10 bases separated the two germline ends. The CDR3 runs to 15 residues. Germline V gene data show CDR1 as SGDLS and CDR2 as YYNGEE. This CDR3 reads CASSVVAYGNTEAFF. CDR3 sequence (DNA): TGTGCCAGCAGCGTAGTCGCCTACGGGAACACTGAAGCTTTCTTT.

The J gene is TRBJ1-3, the V gene TRBV5-1; 7 bases align to TRBD1. The CDR3 totals 14 residues. The germline V gene encodes CDR1 SGHRS and CDR2 YFSETQ. Trimming took 8 bases from V and 8 from J; bases not matched to a gene: 13. CDR3 nucleotide sequence: TGCGCCAGTTCGAGGACAGGCCTTGGGGACACCATATATTTT. Amino acids: CASSRTGLGDTIYF.